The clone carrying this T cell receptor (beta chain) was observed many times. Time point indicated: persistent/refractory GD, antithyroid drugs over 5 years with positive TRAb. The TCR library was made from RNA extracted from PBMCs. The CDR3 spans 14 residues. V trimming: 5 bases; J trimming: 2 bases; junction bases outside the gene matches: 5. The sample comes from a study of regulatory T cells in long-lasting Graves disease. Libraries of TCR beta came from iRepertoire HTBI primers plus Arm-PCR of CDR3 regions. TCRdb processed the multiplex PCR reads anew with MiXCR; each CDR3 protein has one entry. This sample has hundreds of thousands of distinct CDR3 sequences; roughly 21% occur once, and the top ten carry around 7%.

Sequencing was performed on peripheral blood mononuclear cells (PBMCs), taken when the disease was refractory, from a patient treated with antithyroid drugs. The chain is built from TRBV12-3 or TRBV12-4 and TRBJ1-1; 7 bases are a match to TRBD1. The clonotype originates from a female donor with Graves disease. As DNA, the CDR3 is TGTGCCAGCAGTGACAGGGACACCAACACTGAAGCTTTCTTT. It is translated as CASSDRDTNTEAFF.